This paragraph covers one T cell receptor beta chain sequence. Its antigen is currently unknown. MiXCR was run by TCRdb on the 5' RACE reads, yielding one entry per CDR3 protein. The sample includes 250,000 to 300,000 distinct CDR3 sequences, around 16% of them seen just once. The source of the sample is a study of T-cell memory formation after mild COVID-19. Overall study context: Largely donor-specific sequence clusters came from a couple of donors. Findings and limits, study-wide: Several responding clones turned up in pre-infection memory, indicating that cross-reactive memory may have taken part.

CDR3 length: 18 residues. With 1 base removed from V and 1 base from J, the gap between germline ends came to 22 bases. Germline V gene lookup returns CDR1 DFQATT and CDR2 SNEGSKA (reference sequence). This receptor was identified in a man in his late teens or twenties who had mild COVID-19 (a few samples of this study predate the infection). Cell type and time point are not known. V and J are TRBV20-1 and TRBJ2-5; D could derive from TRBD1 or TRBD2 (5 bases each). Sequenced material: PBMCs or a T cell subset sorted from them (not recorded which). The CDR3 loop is CSARARTNLGDPQETQYF. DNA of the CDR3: TGCAGTGCTAGAGCCCGGACGAATTTGGGGGACCCCCAAGAGACCCAGTACTTC.